One sample yielded the 15 T cell receptor beta chains listed below, sequenced in a study of low-dose radiotherapy and immunotherapy resistance in tumors. Described time point: after trial treatment. The treatment denotes: LDRT plus nivolumab, ipilimumab, low-dose cyclophosphamide and aspirin (RACIN trial). cDNA synthesis used a TRAV/TRBV-specific primer set for both chains. Amplification of TCRs used a constant-region primer and V-primer adapter for around 19 PCR cycles. MiXCR was run by TCRdb on the reads, yielding one entry per CDR3 protein. The data hold about 58,000 distinct CDR3 sequences, with about 23% observed a single time. Sequenced here: PBMCs, sampled after low-dose radiotherapy plus immunotherapy. The receptors were sampled from a male donor with prostate cancer.

This clonotype came up many times. The chain carries TRBV29-1 and TRBJ2-3; unclear D gene. The CDR3 sequence is 14 residues long. Germline V gives CDR1 SQVTM, CDR2 ANQGSEA. The ends were cut back, 7 bases at V and 0 bases at J, with 14 bases in the middle. The CDR3 sequence: CSGTDLTSTDTQYF. For the CDR3, the DNA is TGCAGCGGTACGGATTTGACTAGCACAGATACGCAGTATTTT.

This clonotype was counted many times. This rearrangement joins TRBV28 to TRBJ1-1; D gene ambiguous. The CDR3 sequence is 14 residues long. Per the germline V gene, CDR1 is MDHEN and CDR2 is SYDVKM. V was clipped by 5 bases and J by 0 bases, with 10 bases between them. Here the CDR3 reads CASSPNIMNTEAFF. The CDR3 DNA follows: TGTGCCAGCAGTCCAAATATCATGAACACTGAAGCTTTCTTT.

This clonotype was seen at least ten times. The chain recombines TRBV20-1 with TRBJ2-5; TRBD2 matches 7 bases. Germline V CDR1 and CDR2: DFQATT, SNEGSKA (reference sequence). The CDR3 is made up of 14 amino acids. With 6 bases clipped from V and 5 bases from J, the junction kept 12 bases outside the gene matches. The CDR3 spells CSAEDNAGEETQYF. In DNA form, the CDR3 reads TGCAGTGCCGAAGACAACGCGGGGGAGGAGACCCAGTACTTC.

This clonotype was counted at least ten times. The chain couples TRBV7-8 to TRBJ2-1; 9 nucleotides align to TRBD2. Per germline, CDR1 SGHVS and CDR2 FQNEAQ. Unmatched junction bases numbered 12, after V lost 5 bases and J lost 1 base. The length of the CDR3 is 18 residues. Here the CDR3 DNA reads TGTGCCAGCAGCCGCCGGCGGCAGCGGGAGGAATCCTACAATGAGCAGTTCTTC. It specifies CASSRRRQREESYNEQFF.

At least ten counts were recorded for this clonotype. The V and J genes are TRBV11-2 and TRBJ2-7, with D uncertain. The V gene's germline CDR1 is SGHAT and CDR2 FQNNGV. This CDR3 region has 14 residues. V lost 1 base to trimming and J lost 1 base, with 8 bases between them. Written as DNA, the CDR3 is TGTGCCAGCAGCTTAGTTGCAGGTTCCTACGAGCAGTACTTC. Translating it yields CASSLVAGSYEQYF.

This chain connects TRBV7-9 to TRBJ2-6, with TRBD1 matching 10 bases. V shed 4 bases and J 3 bases; nucleotides not matched to a gene: 12. The CDR3 is 19 residues long. Germline V gene sequence: CDR1 SEHNR, CDR2 FQNEAQ (reference sequence). The CDR3 DNA is TGTGCCAGCAGCTCAAACTCCGGGACAGGGGAATTTGGGGCCAACGTCCTGACTTTC. This encodes CASSSNSGTGEFGANVLTF. The full variable domain, its missing parts supplied by reference TRBV7-9 and TRBJ2-6, is DTGVSQNPRHKITKRGQNVTFRCDPISEHNRLYWYRQTLGQGPEFLTYFQNEAQLEKSRLLSDRFSAERPKGSFSTLEIQRTEQGDSAMYLCASSSNSGTGEFGANVLTFGAGSRLTVL.

In regard to this clonotype: With a far larger clone one base away, a read error is the likely cause. CDR3 in DNA: TGCGCCAGCAGGAATGACCCACGCCCGAGCTCCTACGAGCAGTACTTC. This codes for CASRNDPRPSSYEQYF. The rearrangement uses TRBV11-2 and TRBJ2-7, with D uncertain. This CDR3 is built from 16 residues. The germline CDR1 and CDR2 sequences are SGHAT and FQNNGV.

This clonotype was picked up many times. The V call is TRBV29-1, the J call TRBJ1-1, with unresolved D. This CDR3 region has 14 residues. Germline V gene lookup returns CDR1 SQVTM and CDR2 ANQGSEA. V gave up 7 bases and J gave up 0 bases, with 15 bases separating them. CDR3 in amino acids: CSAPVGGMNTEAFF. The CDR3 coding sequence is TGCAGCGCCCCCGTTGGAGGGATGAACACTGAAGCTTTCTTT.

This clonotype was picked up many times. The genes are TRBV4-3 and TRBJ2-7, with D maybe TRBD1 (6 bases). There are 17 residues in the CDR3. V was clipped by 0 bases and J by 3 bases, with 18 bases between them. CDR1 is LGHNA and CDR2 is YSLEER in the germline V gene. CDR3 residues: CASSQDLMGDTIYEQYF. CDR3 nucleotides: TGCGCCAGCAGCCAAGATCTAATGGGGGACACGATCTACGAGCAGTACTTC.

The chain joins TRBV5-1 to TRBJ2-1, with 7 nucleotides matching TRBD2. Looked up from germline, CDR1 is SGHRS and CDR2 is YFSETQ. V was clipped by 0 bases and J by 0 bases; unmatched bases: 9. This CDR3 has 18 residues. This chain's CDR3 is CASSLDQRLAASYNEQFF. The CDR3 DNA sequence: TGCGCCAGCAGCTTGGATCAACGGCTAGCGGCCTCCTACAATGAGCAGTTCTTC.

With regard to this clonotype: A far more abundant clone sits one base away, making this likely a read error. CDR3: CASSPPGLAGNEQYF. Here the CDR3 DNA reads TGTGCCAGCAGCCCGCCGGGACTAGCGGGCAATGAGCAGTACTTC. This chain links TRBV7-2 with TRBJ2-5, with 12 bases matching TRBD2. This CDR3 is 15 amino acids long. Trimming at V came to 5 bases and at J to 11 bases, leaving 12 bases not matched to a gene. Germline values: CDR1 SGHTA, CDR2 FQGNSA.

This clonotype turned up a few times. The V gene is TRBV7-2, the J gene TRBJ1-6; TRBD1 matches at 8 bases. V was clipped by 5 bases and J by 8 bases; unmatched bases: 5. This CDR3 has 14 amino acids. Germline CDR1 reads SGHTA; CDR2 reads FQGNSA. In DNA form, the CDR3 reads TGTGCCAGCAGCCCCGGACAGGGTCATTCACCCCTCCACTTT. Translating gives CASSPGQGHSPLHF.

The table lists this clonotype with many counts. The chain recombines TRBV20-1 with TRBJ2-3, with TRBD1 matching over 9 bases. The CDR3 runs 14 residues. V was pared by 6 bases and J by 1 base, with 5 bases of the junction left unmatched. Germline CDR1 is DFQATT and CDR2 is SNEGSKA (reference sequence). CDR3 sequence (DNA): TGCAGTGCAAACCGGGACAGGGGCACAGATACGCAGTATTTT. Its protein is CSANRDRGTDTQYF.

With regard to this clonotype: A read error is likely here: a far larger clone is one base away. The chain combines TRBV6-1 with TRBJ2-7, with TRBD2 matching over 7 bases. This CDR3 is built from 16 residues. V shed 7 bases, J shed 7 bases, and the junction held 19 bases outside the gene matches. Germline V lookup: CDR1 MNHNS, CDR2 SASEGT. The CDR3, as DNA: TGTGCCAGCACCACTTGGGGGGGGAGCTCCTACAATGAGCAGTACTTC. Translated: CASTTWGGSSYNEQYF.

This clonotype has a handful of counts. CDR3 nucleotide sequence: TGTGCCAGTAGCATTGGGCGGGGGGAGACCCAGTACTTC. As protein: CASSIGRGETQYF. J is TRBJ2-5 and V is TRBV19; 7 bases line up with TRBD2. J gave up 5 bases and V 6 bases, and 6 bases lay outside the gene matches. CDR1 and CDR2 (germline): LNHDA, SQIVND (reference sequence). The CDR3 contains 13 residues.